This TCR beta chain was sequenced for a study of cytomegalovirus exposure and HLA in healthy donors. Overall study results and limits: The study found most TCR sequences rare, yet found some public TCRs in many donors. The study designated 150 or so TCR beta chains cytomegalovirus-associated. Later, an analysis showed that TCR beta chains associated with HLA were more clonally expanded than others that were equally common.

Note on this clone: Its target is unknown.

PCR involved 60 Vbeta and 13 Jbeta primers. Method: immunoSEQ multiplex PCR; TCRdb's copy keeps in-frame clones and lacks some. The table records some 100,000 clones, roughly 84% of them present only once. The source is a woman in her late teens or twenties in good health and CMV-seronegative. Sequenced: PBMCs.

CDR3 nucleotides: TGTGCCACCGCCCCGGGAGGTCCTGGTCAGCCCCAGCATTTT. It encodes CATAPGGPGQPQHF. The rearrangement uses TRBV27 and TRBJ1-5; D not resolved. Trimming stripped 10 bases from V and 6 bases from J, with 19 bases between. The CDR3 covers 14 residues. Germline lookup yields CDR1 MNHEY and CDR2 SMNVEV (reference sequence).